Described below is a single TCR beta chain sequence and its context. This entry comes from a study of CD4 and CD8 cells across lung adenocarcinoma regions. Donors had localized lung adenocarcinoma, a non-small cell lung cancer. A single record per CDR3 protein comes from TCRdb applying MiXCR to the PCR reads. The table has roughly 12,000 distinct CDR3 sequences, roughly 56% seen once. Germline loops: CDR1 MNHNS, CDR2 SASEGT. This CDR3 has 15 amino acids. The sequencing sample was made of CD8+ T cells from the margin of a lung tumor. This clonotype was sampled from a female donor with lung adenocarcinoma. The CD4 and CD8 labels of this study may be unreliable. The chain combines TRBV6-1 with TRBJ2-5, with 8 bases aligning to TRBD2. TRBJ2-7 matches the DNA end more closely, so the J call is doubtful. CDR3 DNA sequence: TGTGCCAGCAACTCCGCGAGCGGGAGTAGACACGAGCAGTACTTC. Its protein is CASNSASGSRHEQYF.